Listed below are T cell receptor beta chains from one sample, sequenced in a study of shared clonotypes between healthy human individuals. Using immunoSEQ multiplex PCR, the repertoire was profiled, and TCRdb retains in-frame clones only, with some absent. The table includes about 1.1 million clones, approximately 80% detected once. The specimen sequenced was memory CD4+ T cells from PBMCs. The receptors here all came from a young man in good health. Some clones in this sample may be carry-over from other donors' samples. The CDR3 runs from the conserved cysteine through the conserved F or W. Each record gives: D gene, clone size, V gene, J gene, CDR3 protein, CDR3 DNA. D genes are given only for firm matches. Expanded clones are given a class, and other clones once, few, many or no size at all.

>TRBD1|.|TRBV28|TRBJ2-5
CASSRRTGGAETQYF
TGTGCCAGCAGTCGACGGACAGGGGGGGCAGAGACCCAGTACTTC
>.|once|TRBV19|TRBJ1-4
CASSIRGTNEKLFF
TGTGCCAGTAGTATTCGGGGGACTAATGAAAAACTGTTTTTT
>TRBD1|.|TRBV5-7|TRBJ1-2
CATYTGRTGDHSGGYTF
TGTGCCACCTATACTGGGCGGACAGGGGATCATTCGGGTGGCTACACCTTC
>.|.|TRBV28|TRBJ2-3
CASSSGGTGTDTQYF
TGTGCCAGCAGTTCCGGGGGAACCGGCACAGATACGCAGTATTTT
>.|once|TRBV28|TRBJ1-1
CASRDQENTEAFF
TGTGCCAGCAGAGACCAGGAGAACACTGAAGCTTTCTTT
>.|.|TRBV5-4|TRBJ1-5
CASSLDKDQPQHF
TGTGCCAGCAGCCTGGATAAAGATCAGCCCCAGCATTTT
>.|.|TRBV7-2|TRBJ2-5
CASSLSYQETQYF
TGTGCCAGCAGCCTCTCGTACCAAGAGACCCAGTACTTC
>.|many|TRBV6-6|TRBJ2-7
CASREDSSSYEQYF
TGTGCCAGCAGAGAGGACAGCAGCTCCTACGAGCAGTACTTC
>TRBD1|.|TRBV2|TRBJ1-1
CASRIGTGNTEAFF
TGTGCCAGCAGAATTGGGACAGGGAACACTGAAGCTTTCTTT
>TRBD1|.|TRBV9|TRBJ2-7
CASSVDIDRGTYEQYF
TGTGCCAGCAGCGTAGATATCGACAGGGGGACCTACGAGCAGTACTTC